This T cell receptor beta chain was observed in a study of human T cells and chemical hapten exposure. Looking at the study overall: TCR yields per sample varied mostly from small pooled library volume differences.

The V end lost 2 bases, the J end lost 4 bases, and 11 bases lay between the germline ends. CDR1 MNHEY and CDR2 SVGAGI come from the germline V gene. CDR3 size: 14 residues. TCRdb ran MiXCR on the RACE reads and lists one entry per CDR3 protein. This table holds 300,000 to 350,000 distinct CDR3 sequences, under 8% found once. The time point was: patch test 1, 2 weeks after DPC sensitization. Treatment denoted: therapeutic diphenylcyclopropenone sensitization with weekly scalp DPC. This specimen was whole blood, taken in connection with sensitization to the hapten diphenylcyclopropenone (DPC). V gene TRBV6-5 combines with J gene TRBJ1-2; D ambiguous. The sequence came from a woman in her late teens or twenties with alopecia areata. Some clones in this sample may be carry-over from other donors' samples. The CDR3, as DNA: TGTGCCAGCAGTTACGCCCACACCCTCTATGGCTACACCTTC. It yields the protein CASSYAHTLYGYTF.